This is a list of T cell receptor beta chains from one sample in a study of cytomegalovirus exposure and HLA in healthy donors. Libraries were prepared by immunoSEQ multiplex PCR; TCRdb keeps only in-frame clonotypes and omits some of them. The data show some 260,000 clones, about 90% seen once. Sequencing was performed on PBMCs. The receptors here all came from a man younger than 30 in good health and CMV-seropositive. CDR3s include the opening cysteine and the closing phenylalanine or tryptophan. D genes are given only for firm matches. Some rows mark clone size as missing; the rest say once, few, many or name a class of expanded clone.

v_call,d_call,clone_size,j_call,cdr3_nt,cdr3_aa
TRBV5-1,-,-,TRBJ2-7,TGCGCCAGCAGCTTAAACGGGGGACCATCCTACGAGCAGTACTTC,CASSLNGGPSYEQYF
TRBV6-1,TRBD2,-,TRBJ2-7,TGTGCCAGCAGTGAACTAGCGGGAGGTTCCTACGAGCAGTACTTC,CASSELAGGSYEQYF
TRBV5-1,TRBD1,-,TRBJ2-2,TGCGCCAGCAGCTTTACAGGGGGTATTACCGGGGAGCTGTTTTTT,CASSFTGGITGELFF
TRBV10-3,-,few,TRBJ1-1,TGTGCCATCAGTGAAAGGGGTTGGGAGGGCGACACTGAAGCTTTCTTT,CAISERGWEGDTEAFF
TRBV5-1,TRBD2,-,TRBJ2-5,TGCGCCAGCAGCTTGGGTCTAGCGGGAGTAGCAGAGACCCAGTACTTC,CASSLGLAGVAETQYF
TRBV21-1,-,-,TRBJ1-5,TGTGCCAGCAGCACATCAACAGGATTCAATCAGCCCCAGCATTTT,CASSTSTGFNQPQHF
TRBV5-1,-,few,TRBJ1-1,TGCGCCAGCAGCTTGGCGGGTAGCAGGCTGAACACTGAAGCTTTCTTT,CASSLAGSRLNTEAFF
TRBV6-1,TRBD2,-,TRBJ2-6,TGTGCCAGCAGTGAAGGGCTAGCGGGGTTCTCTGGGGCCAACGTCCTGACTTTC,CASSEGLAGFSGANVLTF
TRBV30,-,-,TRBJ2-7,TGTGCCTGGGAAAACAGCTACGAGCAGTACTTC,CAWENSYEQYF
TRBV29-1,-,-,TRBJ1-1,TGCAGCGTTGAATTGGGGGGCGTATCTGAAGCTTTCTTT,CSVELGGVSEAFF
TRBV6-5,-,-,TRBJ1-2,TGTGCCAGCAGTTACTCCGCCCCCCCCGGTGGCTACACCTTC,CASSYSAPPGGYTF
TRBV27,TRBD1,-,TRBJ1-4,TGTGCCAGCAGCCCCGGGACAGGGAATCTTTACGGTAGGCTGTTTTTT,CASSPGTGNLYGRLFF
TRBV27,-,-,TRBJ1-2,TGTGCCAGCAGTTTTGGCAGGTCCTCCTCTGGCTACACCTTC,CASSFGRSSSGYTF
TRBV5-1,TRBD1,-,TRBJ2-1,TGCGCCAGCAGCTCCGGGACAGATAATTACAATGAGCAGTTCTTC,CASSSGTDNYNEQFF
TRBV27,-,-,TRBJ1-5,TGTGCCAGCAGTTCCGCGGGGGGGGCTGCGCGAGATCAGCCCCAGCATTTT,CASSSAGGAARDQPQHF
TRBV30,-,-,TRBJ1-5,TGTGCCTGGAGTGTTAAAGCTAGCAATCAGCCCCAGCATTTT,CAWSVKASNQPQHF
TRBV6-5,TRBD2,-,TRBJ2-2,TGTGCCAGCAGTTGGGGGGGGGACACCGGGGAGCTGTTTTTT,CASSWGGDTGELFF
TRBV19,-,many,TRBJ2-3,TGTGCCAGTAGTATTCATACAACAGATACGCAGTATTTT,CASSIHTTDTQYF
TRBV5-6,TRBD2,-,TRBJ2-7,TGTGCCAGCAGCGAGGGACTAGCGGGCCCGAGCTCCTACGAGCAGTACTTC,CASSEGLAGPSSYEQYF
TRBV29-1,TRBD1,-,TRBJ1-1,TGCAGCGTTGACCGGGACAGGGGTCTGCCTGAAGCTTTCTTT,CSVDRDRGLPEAFF
TRBV6-1,TRBD1,medium-sized,TRBJ1-3,TGTGCCAGCAGTGAAGAGGGGGCAGGTGGAAACACCATATATTTT,CASSEEGAGGNTIYF
TRBV27,TRBD1,-,TRBJ1-4,TGTGCCAGAACAGGGGGAGAAAAACTGTTTTTT,CARTGGEKLFF
TRBV11-2,-,-,TRBJ2-3,TGTGCCAGCAGCTTAAATGTGGCAGGGCTCACAGATACGCAGTATTTT,CASSLNVAGLTDTQYF
TRBV6-4,TRBD2,-,TRBJ2-1,TGTGCCAGCAGTTATACTAGCGGGGGGTCATACAATGAGCAGTTCTTC,CASSYTSGGSYNEQFF
TRBV27,TRBD1,-,TRBJ1-5,TGTGCCAGCAGCCGGACAGGGTTCAATCAGCCCCAGCATTTT,CASSRTGFNQPQHF
TRBV6-1,-,-,TRBJ2-1,TGTGCCAGCAGTGAACAGAGCGGTTTAAACGAGCAGTTCTTC,CASSEQSGLNEQFF
TRBV5-6,TRBD2,-,TRBJ2-1,TGTGCCAGCAGTTTTAGACTAGCCGGCTCCTACAATGAGCAGTTCTTC,CASSFRLAGSYNEQFF
TRBV19,-,-,TRBJ1-1,TGTACCCCCACTGAAGCTTTCTTT,CTPTEAFF
TRBV27,TRBD1,-,TRBJ1-1,TGTGCCAGCAGTTCCCCGGGACAGGGAAACACTGAAGCTTTCTTT,CASSSPGQGNTEAFF
TRBV20-1,-,-,TRBJ2-1,TGCAGTGCTAGAGACCCGAATGAGCAGTTCTTC,CSARDPNEQFF
TRBV11-1,-,-,TRBJ2-7,TGTGCCAGCAGCTTAGCCGAACTCCGGGACACAAGTGAGCAGTACTTC,CASSLAELRDTSEQYF
TRBV27,-,-,TRBJ2-7,TGTGCCAGCAGTTGGGCTCTCGGCTACGAGCAGTACTTC,CASSWALGYEQYF
TRBV9,TRBD1,-,TRBJ2-7,TGTGCCAGCAGCGTTCTCGGACAGGGCCCCTACGAGCAGTACTTC,CASSVLGQGPYEQYF
TRBV5-6,-,-,TRBJ2-1,TGTGCCAGCAGCTTGTTCGGGAGCTACAATGAGCAGTTCTTC,CASSLFGSYNEQFF
TRBV11-2,-,-,TRBJ2-7,TGTGCCAGCAGCTTCGTAGCGGAAACCTACGAGCAGTACTTC,CASSFVAETYEQYF
TRBV30,-,-,TRBJ1-3,TGTGCCTGGGGGAACACCAACTCTGGAAACACCATATATTTT,CAWGNTNSGNTIYF
TRBV7-3,-,-,TRBJ2-1,TGTGCCAGCAGCCTTTCCGAAGGGTTTAGAAGTGAGCAGTTCTTC,CASSLSEGFRSEQFF
TRBV2,TRBD1,-,TRBJ1-2,TGTGCCAGCAGGGACCAGGACAGGGCTAACTATGGCTACACCTTC,CASRDQDRANYGYTF
TRBV4-2,-,few,TRBJ2-1,TGTGCCAGCAGCCTTGGCCATGAGCAGTTCTTC,CASSLGHEQFF
TRBV27,TRBD1,-,TRBJ2-4,TGTGCCAGCAGTTTATTTCCCCCCGGGACAGGGCAAAACATTCAGTACTTC,CASSLFPPGTGQNIQYF
TRBV19,TRBD2,-,TRBJ2-3,TGTGCCAGTAGTACACTAGCGGTCTCTAGCACAGATACGCAGTATTTT,CASSTLAVSSTDTQYF
TRBV28,-,-,TRBJ1-2,TGTGCCAGCACCTCCGACCGGGCTGGCTACACCTTC,CASTSDRAGYTF
TRBV7-9,-,-,TRBJ2-4,TGTGCCAGCAGCTTAGGGGTTGGGGAGCTAGCCAAAAACATTCAGTACTTC,CASSLGVGELAKNIQYF
TRBV6-5,-,-,TRBJ2-7,TGTGCCAGCAGTCCCCGGGTAGACAGAGCCTACGAGCAGTACTTC,CASSPRVDRAYEQYF
TRBV5-1,-,-,TRBJ1-1,TGCGCCAGCAGCTTGGATCCTCGGAGGGGCCCATCCAACACTGAAGCTTTCTTT,CASSLDPRRGPSNTEAFF
TRBV5-1,-,-,TRBJ2-7,TGCGCCAGCAGCTTGGCCAGAGAAGGGTACGAGCAGTACTTC,CASSLAREGYEQYF
TRBV11-2,TRBD2,-,TRBJ2-7,TGTGCCAGCAGCTCCCAGACTAGCGGGACCCACTACGAGCAGTACTTC,CASSSQTSGTHYEQYF
TRBV7-2,-,-,TRBJ2-5,TGTGCCAGCAGCCGCGTCAGTTCGGAGACCCAGTACTTC,CASSRVSSETQYF
TRBV6-5,-,-,TRBJ2-1,TGTGCCAGCAGTTACACCGGGACAACTCAGTTCTTC,CASSYTGTTQFF
TRBV7-3,TRBD2,once,TRBJ2-1,TGTGCCAGCAGCCGACTAGCGGGAGTGAATGAGCAGTTCTTC,CASSRLAGVNEQFF
TRBV29-1,-,-,TRBJ2-7,TGCAGCGTTGTAACGATGGAGTCGGCCTACGAGCAGTACTTC,CSVVTMESAYEQYF